The entry below gives a single T cell receptor beta chain sequence along with its context. This clonotype was counted at least ten times. Its antigen is unknown. It has no much larger one-base neighbor in the sample; base qualities were not kept. The junction shows trimming of 6 bases on V and 5 bases on J, plus 20 bases between the germline ends. Sequences SGHAT (CDR1) and FQNNGV (CDR2) are obtained from the germline V gene. Including the terminal cysteine and phenylalanine, the CDR3 comprises 16 residues. The sequence is cut down to CDR3 DNA, 48 bases in frame from base 1. This record belongs to a study of response to subunit inactivated influenza vaccine (dated by TCRdb to 2016 to 2019). As for the study more broadly: The study used deep quantitative T cell receptor repertoire profiling to track responses to a trivalent subunit inactivated influenza vaccine.

To prepare the library, RT-PCR was applied. The sequencing machine was an Illumina HiSeq 2500. TCRdb reran the public reads through fastp at Q25 and MiXCR, keeping productive beta chains. Rows with one shared CDR3 protein collapse into an entry with the most common genes and DNA. The sample table holds 450,000 to 600,000 distinct CDR3 sequences, of which approximately 7.3% were seen once. The ten largest clones take up less than 15% of the sample. Results and caveats for the whole study, not just this receptor: The authors suggested that each seasonal influenza vaccination may recruit only a limited number of new T cells.

This receptor chain uses TRBV11-2 and TRBJ2-1; a weak D assignment points to TRBD2 (6 bases agree). This TCR was recovered from a man aged 45 to 70 who received an inactivated influenza vaccine. Donor details come from another sample of the same person, matched by shared clones. The sequencing used PBMCs from blood, collected less than 30 months after vaccination. The DNA sequence is given as TGTGCCAGCAGGCGAAGAACTAGCCCAATTAACAATGAGCAGTTCTTC. This translates into CASRRRTSPINNEQFF. This CDR3, with the reference TRBV11-2 and TRBJ2-1 proteins standing in past its ends, gives the full variable domain EAGVAQSPRYKIIEKRQSVAFWCNPISGHATLYWYQQILGQGPKLLIQFQNNGVVDDSQLPKDRFSAERLKGVDSTLKIQPAKLEDSAVYLCASRRRTSPINNEQFFGPGTRLTVL.